The next 28 T cell receptor beta chains were all read from a single sample in a study of cytomegalovirus exposure and HLA in healthy donors. PCR employed 60 Vbeta and 13 Jbeta primers. The assay was immunoSEQ multiplex PCR, and TCRdb's table has in-frame clones only and misses some. The sample shows 180,000 or so clones, approximately 85% of them seen only once. Sequencing was carried out using PBMCs. These TCRs come from a man aged 18 to 35 in good health and CMV-seropositive.

The genes are TRBV7-8 and TRBJ1-3, with 9 bases lining up with TRBD1. The length of the CDR3 is 16 residues. Trimming at V came to 8 bases and at J to 3 bases, leaving 11 bases not matched to a gene. Germline V gene lookup returns CDR1 SGHVS and CDR2 FQNEAQ. The CDR3 protein is CASGTIDRGYGNTIYF. CDR3 nucleotides: TGTGCCAGCGGGACTATCGACAGGGGGTATGGAAACACCATATATTTT.

The rearrangement joins TRBV25-1 to TRBJ2-1; D remains ambiguous. Trimming pared 4 bases from V and 2 bases from J, leaving 9 bases between. Germline CDR1 MGHDK, CDR2 SYGVNS. CDR3 length: 14 residues. In DNA form, the CDR3 reads TGTGCCAGCAGTGGAGGCGGCACCTACAATGAGCAGTTCTTC. Protein sequence: CASSGGGTYNEQFF.

This clone occurred once. The chain recombines TRBV13 with TRBJ1-2; 7 positions agree with TRBD1. Losses at the gene ends were 5 bases for V and 4 bases for J; bases not matched to a gene: 4. From germline, CDR1 is PRHDT and CDR2 FYEKMQ (reference sequence). The CDR3 contains 13 residues. The CDR3 nucleotides are TGTGCCAGCAGCCGACAGGGCCTCTATGGCTACACCTTC. This encodes CASSRQGLYGYTF.

This rearrangement joins TRBV7-8 to TRBJ2-6; perhaps TRBD2 as D (5 bases). Between the trimmed V and J ends, which lost 0 bases and 4 bases, there was a span of 10 bases. Germline lookup yields CDR1 SGHVS and CDR2 FQNEAQ. CDR3 length: 16 residues. The CDR3 spells CASSLASRVGANVLTF. The CDR3 DNA reads as TGTGCCAGCAGCTTAGCTTCGCGGGTGGGGGCCAACGTCCTGACTTTC.

The chain links TRBV6-5 to TRBJ2-1, with TRBD2 as a possible D gene (6 bases). The V gene's germline CDR1 is MNHEY and CDR2 SVGAGI. The CDR3 length is 16 residues. V was shortened by 0 bases and J by 5 bases, with 14 bases between the two germline ends. CDR3 nucleotide sequence: TGTGCCAGCAGTTACTCGATTCCGGGACTCAACAATGAGCAGTTCTTC. Its translation is CASSYSIPGLNNEQFF.

The V gene is TRBV13, the J gene TRBJ2-3, with D perhaps matching TRBD1 (6 bases). The CDR3 runs to 16 residues. Trimming stripped 4 bases from V and 0 bases from J, with 14 bases between. The V gene's germline CDR1 is PRHDT and CDR2 FYEKMQ (reference sequence). DNA of the CDR3: TGTGCCAGCAGCTCCCGGACAGAAACTAGCACAGATACGCAGTATTTT. This gives the protein CASSSRTETSTDTQYF.

V is TRBV10-2 and J is TRBJ1-5; the D gene is possibly TRBD1 (5 bases). The germline V gene encodes CDR1 WSHSY and CDR2 SAAADI. The length of the CDR3 is 13 residues. The V gene lost 3 bases and the J gene lost 6 bases, with 9 bases spanning the gap. DNA of the CDR3: TGCGCCAGCAGTGATGGAGGGGTTCAGCCCCAGCATTTT. Translation gives CASSDGGVQPQHF.

This rearrangement joins TRBV4-1 to TRBJ2-6, with D perhaps TRBD1 (6 bases). V lost 1 base and J 4 bases, leaving 8 bases between the germline ends. This CDR3 is 15 amino acids long. Germline lookup yields CDR1 MGHRA and CDR2 YSYEKL. The CDR3 DNA sequence: TGCGCCAGCAGCCAAGTGGGGGCGGGGGCCAACGTCCTGACTTTC. It encodes CASSQVGAGANVLTF.

This chain joins TRBV7-9 and TRBJ2-5; 12 bases align to TRBD2. The CDR3 spans 16 residues. The V gene end was trimmed by 2 bases and the J gene end by 6 bases; junction bases not matched to a gene: 7. In germline, CDR1 is SEHNR, CDR2 FQNEAQ (reference sequence). CDR3 sequence reads: CASSLRLAGGPQTQYF. DNA for the CDR3: TGTGCCAGCAGCTTACGGCTAGCGGGGGGGCCGCAGACCCAGTACTTC.

This chain uses TRBV9 with TRBJ1-2; 9 positions match TRBD1. The V and J ends lost 4 bases and 5 bases, in that order; junction bases with no gene match: 6. Germline CDR1 SGDLS, CDR2 YYNGEE. The length of the CDR3 is 14 residues. CDR3 region: CASSKQGAEYGYTF. The CDR3 coding sequence is TGTGCCAGCAGCAAACAGGGGGCTGAGTATGGCTACACCTTC.

The chain uses TRBV11-2 and TRBJ1-6, with D possibly TRBD1 on 6 matching bases. Germline CDR1 is SGHAT and CDR2 is FQNNGV. V was pared by 1 base and J by 6 bases, with 10 bases between. The CDR3 contains 15 residues. The CDR3 nucleotides are TGTGCCAGCAGCTTAGCACAGGGACGTAATTCACCCCTCCACTTT. Amino acids: CASSLAQGRNSPLHF.

This clone has more than one count but fewer than ten. The V and J genes are TRBV7-9 and TRBJ1-3; 7 positions agree with TRBD1. The germline V gene encodes CDR1 SEHNR and CDR2 FQNEAQ (reference sequence). The ends lost 7 bases at V and 0 bases at J; junction bases unmatched: 12. This CDR3 region has 17 residues. In DNA, the CDR3 is TGTGCCAGCACGGAACAGGGGCGCCGTAGCTCTGGAAACACCATATATTTT. It translates to CASTEQGRRSSGNTIYF.

Here the CDR3 reads CASGTPGHEQYF. CDR3 nucleotides: TGTGCTAGTGGTACCCCAGGCCACGAGCAGTACTTC. The chain joins TRBV12-5 to TRBJ2-7, with D hard to call. CDR3 size: 12 residues. In germline, CDR1 is LGHNT, CDR2 FRNRAP. The germline V and J ends were trimmed by 5 bases and 5 bases, with 10 bases remaining between them.

In this sample, this clone turned up once. This chain uses TRBV19 with TRBJ2-3; 8 nucleotides match TRBD1. Germline loops: CDR1 LNHDA, CDR2 SQIVND (reference sequence). V dropped 3 bases and J dropped 2; count of bases not matched to a gene: 7. The CDR3 is 16 amino acids. CDR3 in amino acids: CASSMMGQVITDTQYF. The CDR3 DNA reads as TGTGCCAGTAGTATGATGGGACAGGTGATCACAGATACGCAGTATTTT.

The chain combines TRBV5-1 with TRBJ1-5; tentative D call: TRBD1 (5 bases). The germline V gene has CDR1 SGHRS and CDR2 YFSETQ. CDR3 size: 13 residues. The V gene lost 7 bases and the J gene lost 4 bases, with 12 bases spanning the gap. CDR3 protein: CASSPGENQPQHF. The CDR3 coding sequence is TGCGCCAGCTCCCCGGGGGAGAATCAGCCCCAGCATTTT.

The chain couples TRBV7-6 to TRBJ2-7; possible D gene TRBD1, 6 bases. V was clipped by 8 bases and J by 5 bases, with 19 bases between them. This CDR3 has 14 residues. The germline V gene has CDR1 SGHVS and CDR2 FNYEAQ. The CDR3: CASGTGPGLDEQYF. CDR3 bases: TGTGCCAGCGGAACAGGGCCAGGCCTCGACGAGCAGTACTTC. The entire variable domain, with the rest obtained from reference TRBV7-6 and TRBJ2-7, is as follows: GAGVSQSPRYKVTKRGQDVALRCDPISGHVSLYWYRQALGQGPEFLTYFNYEAQQDKSGLPNDRFSAERPEGSISTLTIQRTEQRDSAMYRCASGTGPGLDEQYFGPGTRLTVT.

V gene TRBV28 combines with J gene TRBJ2-5; a possible D gene is TRBD2 (5 bases). Matching the DNA end better, TRBJ2-7 makes the J call doubtful. Germline values: CDR1 MDHEN, CDR2 SYDVKM. This CDR3 spans 14 amino acids. This CDR3 reads CASSLFLEANEQYF. CDR3 nucleotides: TGTGCCAGCAGTTTATTTCTGGAGGCCAACGAGCAGTACTTC.

As regards this clone: A junction boundary mismatches the germline segment, possibly from a read error. This rearrangement joins TRBV4-1 to TRBJ1-2; 10 bases map to TRBD1. The CDR3 runs to 15 residues. The germline V gene encodes CDR1 MGHRA and CDR2 YSYEKL. In DNA, the CDR3 is TGCGCCAGCAGCCAAGCTACGCGACAGGGGGCGGGCTACCCCTTC. This codes for CASSQATRQGAGYPF.

V usage is TRBV30 and J usage is TRBJ1-1; D remains ambiguous. CDR3 length: 12 amino acids. Germline CDR1 GTSNPN, CDR2 SVGIG (reference sequence). Deletions cut 2 bases from V and 3 bases from J, with 7 bases between. In nucleotides, the CDR3 is TGTGCCTGGAGTAGGCAGGACACTGAAGCTTTCTTT. This translates into CAWSRQDTEAFF.

CDR3 sequence: CASNSGGGELFF. CDR3 sequence (DNA): TGTGCCAGCAACTCAGGGGGCGGGGAGCTGTTTTTT. The rearrangement uses TRBV27 and TRBJ2-2; TRBD1 matches at 7 bases. The V gene's germline CDR1 is MNHEY and CDR2 SMNVEV (reference sequence). The V segment lost 7 bases and the J segment 7 bases; nucleotides outside the gene matches: 3. The length of the CDR3 is 12 residues.

This clone was detected only once. This rearrangement joins TRBV6-1 to TRBJ1-5, with D hard to call. Germline V gene sequence: CDR1 MNHNS, CDR2 SASEGT. The V end lost 3 bases, the J end lost 4 bases, and 7 bases lay between the germline ends. The CDR3 runs 13 residues. The CDR3 DNA is TGTGCCAGCAGTGAGATACAGAATCAGCCCCAGCATTTT. Amino acids: CASSEIQNQPQHF.

The chain employs TRBV6-5 and TRBJ2-1; 9 bases align to TRBD1. This CDR3 has 16 residues. The germline CDR1 and CDR2 sequences are MNHEY and SVGAGI. V lost 0 bases, J lost 6 bases, and 6 bases stayed unmatched. The CDR3 DNA is TGTGCCAGCAGTTACTCGGGGACAGGGTTTTCCAATGAGCAGTTCTTC. Residues: CASSYSGTGFSNEQFF.

The chain is built from TRBV27 and TRBJ2-5; 7 bases match TRBD1. Unmatched junction bases numbered 8, after V lost 2 bases and J lost 11 bases. Germline values: CDR1 MNHEY, CDR2 SMNVEV (reference sequence). The CDR3 spans 13 residues. The CDR3 region is CASSLTGAGEQYF. CDR3 nucleotide sequence: TGTGCCAGCAGTTTAACAGGGGCCGGGGAGCAGTACTTC.

This CDR3 is CASSLGQGSGETQYF. The CDR3 DNA reads TGTGCCAGCTCACTTGGACAGGGATCGGGAGAGACCCAGTACTTC. V usage is TRBV18 and J usage is TRBJ2-5; 8 bases are a match to TRBD1. CDR3 length: 15 residues. The junction had 8 bases not matched to a gene; V was cut back by 4 bases and J by 4 bases. CDR1 and CDR2 (germline): KGHSH, LQKENI.

V is TRBV6-1 and J is TRBJ1-1, with 9 bases identical to TRBD1. This CDR3 comprises 13 residues. The V and J ends lost 6 bases and 5 bases, in that order; junction bases with no gene match: 4. The V gene's germline CDR1 is MNHNS and CDR2 SASEGT. Here the CDR3 DNA reads TGTGCCAGCAGGGGGACAGGGTGGACTGAAGCTTTCTTT. Translated, it gives CASRGTGWTEAFF.

The chain employs TRBV6-1 and TRBJ2-7; possible D gene TRBD2, 6 bases. Germline V gene lookup returns CDR1 MNHNS and CDR2 SASEGT. CDR3 length: 13 amino acids. V lost 5 bases, J lost 6 bases, and 14 bases lay in between. The CDR3 DNA reads TGTGCCAGCAGTCTCAGTCAGGGAGGCGAGCAGTACTTC. Amino acids: CASSLSQGGEQYF.

The genes are TRBV6-1 and TRBJ2-5, with a possible D match to TRBD1 (6 bases). With 6 bases removed from V and 4 bases from J, the gap between germline ends came to 15 bases. The CDR3 consists of 14 residues. Germline loops: CDR1 MNHNS, CDR2 SASEGT. CDR3 region: CASSRSGQLETQYF. CDR3 bases: TGTGCCAGCAGCCGAAGTGGACAGTTAGAGACCCAGTACTTC.

The V and J genes are TRBV30 and TRBJ1-6, with D uncertain. Germline CDR1 is GTSNPN and CDR2 is SVGIG (reference sequence). The CDR3 is 14 amino acids. Trimming stripped 4 bases from V and 0 bases from J, with 7 bases between. CDR3 in DNA: TGTGCCTGGACATTGAGCTCCTATAATTCACCCCTCCACTTT. Its protein is CAWTLSSYNSPLHF.